The present T cell receptor (beta chain) was sequenced within a study of blood T cell repertoires in COVID-19. The overall study: PBMCs, B-cell-depleted T cells, or T cells provided the cDNA or gDNA that made up the material.

Clones were read by immunoSEQ multiplex PCR, and TCRdb kept only the in-frame ones, dropping some. The top ten hold approximately 4.1% of the sample, which has 90,000 to 130,000 clones, around 86% seen once. Germline V lookup: CDR1 MDHEN, CDR2 SYDVKM. The CDR3 sequence is 15 residues long. J lost 8 bases, V lost 5 bases, and 11 bases had no gene match. This receptor was identified in a woman in her 70s with acute or convalescent COVID-19. The gene calls are TRBV28 and TRBJ2-1; 8 positions agree with TRBD2. The sequenced sample consisted of peripheral blood. The CDR3 loop reads CASSESGTSWDEQFF. The CDR3 DNA reads as TGTGCCAGCAGTGAATCCGGGACTAGTTGGGATGAGCAGTTCTTC.